The text below deals with one T cell receptor (beta chain). The antigen remains undetermined. The CDR3 spans 14 residues. Trimming cost V 4 bases and J 2 bases, with 15 bases left between them. The germline gives CDR1 SQVTM, CDR2 ANQGSEA. Sorted-subset replicate PCR reactions were performed with approximately 190 ng DNA, corresponding to roughly 27,000 T cell genomes. Only in-frame clones appear in the TCRdb table, and some are missing; sequencing was by immunoSEQ multiplex PCR. There are over 800,000 clones in the sample; 80% to 95% occur only once, and nearly 25% lies in the top ten. Terminally differentiated effector memory CD45RA+ cells were excluded by CCR7 positive selection of CD45RO-negative cells. This specimen belongs to a study of shared clonotypes between healthy human individuals. Findings and caveats of the study: Only blood was sampled, and tissue TCR repertoires likely differ from blood ones.

Sequences were obtained from naive CD8+ T cells sorted from blood. This rearrangement joins TRBV29-1 to TRBJ2-7; D gene ambiguous. The source is a man aged 25-40 years in good health. CDR3 region: CSVAGGTDPYEQYF. DNA of the CDR3: TGCAGCGTTGCCGGCGGCACAGACCCCTACGAGCAGTACTTC.